This passage covers 25 T cell receptor beta chains from one sample sequenced in a study of T cell repertoires in cytomegalovirus infection. One entry per CDR3 protein, called by TCRdb with MiXCR from the reads. The sample lists about 900,000 distinct CDR3 sequences, roughly 30% occurring once. Their antigens are not known. Sequencing used cultured CD8+ T cells from PBMCs, obtained from culture after CMV antigen stimulation. The receptors stem from a human donor in good health (CMV status not recorded). Some clones in this sample may be carry-over from other donors' samples.

This clonotype was seen many times. This chain connects TRBV12-3 or TRBV12-4 to TRBJ1-5; the D gene is possibly TRBD1 (5 bases). This CDR3 spans 14 amino acids. Between the trimmed V and J ends, which lost 3 bases and 7 bases, there was a span of 13 bases. CDR3 DNA sequence: TGTGCCAGCAGTTTGGGGGAGGGGAGACAGCCCCAGCATTTT. Its protein product is CASSLGEGRQPQHF.

Only one count was recorded for this clonotype. This chain uses TRBV19 with TRBJ1-2, with 8 bases fitting TRBD1. The CDR3 extends over 15 amino acids. J gave up 5 bases and V 5 bases, and 10 bases lay outside the gene matches. CDR1 and CDR2 (germline): LNHDA, SQIVND (reference sequence). The CDR3: CASSHRQGSRYGYTF. CDR3 coding DNA: TGTGCCAGTAGTCATCGACAGGGGTCGAGATATGGCTACACCTTC.

This clonotype was seen more than once but under ten times. The chain carries TRBV20-1 and TRBJ2-1; D gene uncertain. CDR1 and CDR2 (germline): DFQATT, SNEGSKA (reference sequence). This CDR3 spans 13 amino acids. V gave up 7 bases and J gave up 4 bases, with 14 bases separating them. CDR3: CSVEIAGYNEQFF. CDR3 DNA: TGCAGTGTTGAAATCGCCGGGTACAATGAGCAGTTCTTC.

This clonotype occurred a few times. The rearrangement joins TRBV10-2 to TRBJ2-7; D remains ambiguous. Germline V gene lookup returns CDR1 WSHSY and CDR2 SAAADI. V was pared by 3 bases and J by 3 bases, with 9 bases between. This CDR3 comprises 13 residues. CDR3 in amino acids: CASSDAGYYEQYF. CDR3 nucleotide sequence: TGCGCCAGCAGTGACGCAGGTTACTACGAGCAGTACTTC.

This chain uses TRBV6-1 with TRBJ2-5; D gene ambiguous. This CDR3 spans 12 amino acids. Germline V gives CDR1 MNHNS, CDR2 SASEGT. The germline V and J ends were trimmed by 7 bases and 7 bases, with 13 bases remaining between them. CDR3 sequence: CASIGPLGTQYF. CDR3 nucleotide sequence: TGTGCCAGCATAGGCCCCTTGGGGACCCAGTACTTC.

The chain combines TRBV20-1 with TRBJ1-1; D is unresolved. This CDR3 is 11 amino acids long. Looked up from germline, CDR1 is DFQATT and CDR2 is SNEGSKA (reference sequence). V shed 6 bases and J shed 3 bases, with 8 bases lying between them. CDR3 bases: TGCAGTGCCAGCACCTACACTGAAGCTTTCTTT. This translates into CSASTYTEAFF.

This clonotype occurred a few times. CDR3 sequence reads: CASMNSDVSGNTIYF. CDR3 DNA sequence: TGTGCCAGCATGAACAGTGATGTCTCTGGAAACACCATATATTTT. The chain is built from TRBV2 and TRBJ1-3; D uncertain. The CDR3 is made up of 15 amino acids. Germline loops: CDR1 SNHLY, CDR2 FYNNEI. Trimming stripped 7 bases from V and 0 bases from J, with 13 bases between.

This chain links TRBV7-8 with TRBJ2-7; D uncertain. The CDR3 is 12 amino acids. The V end lost 4 bases, the J end lost 7 bases, and 11 bases lay between the germline ends. The germline V gene has CDR1 SGHVS and CDR2 FQNEAQ. The CDR3 sequence: CASSYPGSEQYV. The DNA of the CDR3 is TGTGCCAGCAGCTACCCCGGGTCGGAGCAGTACGTC.

A word on this clonotype: This could be a read error, since a much larger clone is one nucleotide away. Because it lacks the conserved phenylalanine or tryptophan at the end, this CDR3 is likely a read error. The genes are TRBV7-6 and TRBJ2-3; 15 positions match TRBD2. The CDR3 extends over 19 amino acids. CDR1 is SGHVS, CDR2 FNYEAQ, per germline. As DNA, the CDR3 is TGTGCTAGCAGCTTACGGACTAGCGGGGGGGCTGGGCGGACAGATACGCAGTATTCT. It is translated as CASSLRTSGGAGRTDTQYS.

This clonotype showed up just a few times. The V and J genes are TRBV19 and TRBJ2-2; D unclear. CDR1 LNHDA and CDR2 SQIVND come from the germline V gene (reference sequence). The CDR3 is 15 residues long. Trimming removed 3 bases from V and 1 base from J, with 9 bases in between. The CDR3 loop is CASSMLTLNTGELFF. In DNA, the CDR3 is TGTGCCAGTAGTATGTTGACTCTGAACACCGGGGAGCTGTTTTTT.

CDR3 DNA sequence: TGTGCCAGCAGTTACTCAGCTGGGCGCAATCAGCCCCAGCATTTT. This encodes CASSYSAGRNQPQHF. The gene calls are TRBV6-5 and TRBJ1-5; unclear D gene. Per the germline V gene, CDR1 is MNHEY and CDR2 is SVGAGI. Trimming stripped 0 bases from V and 2 bases from J, with 8 bases between. This CDR3 spans 15 amino acids.

The chain employs TRBV27 and TRBJ2-1, with 9 bases that match TRBD1. Germline CDR1 and CDR2: MNHEY and SMNVEV (reference sequence). With V trimmed by 7 bases and J by 8 bases, 9 bases remained unmatched. The CDR3 loop spans 14 amino acids. The CDR3 loop is CASKPGQGDHEQFF. In nucleotides, the CDR3 is TGTGCCAGCAAACCGGGACAGGGTGATCATGAGCAGTTCTTC.

The chain couples TRBV6-1 to TRBJ2-1, with 7 bases lining up with TRBD1. This CDR3 is 15 amino acids long. The V gene's germline CDR1 is MNHNS and CDR2 SASEGT. V lost 5 bases and J lost 2; bases outside the gene matches: 6. As DNA, the CDR3 is TGTGCCAGCAGTCAAGACAGGGCTCCCTACAATGAGCAGTTCTTC. Translated: CASSQDRAPYNEQFF.

The CDR3 reads CASIQGDTQYF. CDR3 DNA sequence: TGTGCCAGCATTCAGGGGGATACGCAGTATTTT. This sequence joins TRBV2 and TRBJ2-3, with D possibly matching TRBD1 (6 bases). This CDR3 is built from 11 residues. CDR1 SNHLY and CDR2 FYNNEI come from the germline V gene. V dropped 7 bases and J dropped 6 bases, with 8 bases sitting between them.

This clonotype was seen only a few times. J is TRBJ1-1 and V is TRBV19; the D is unclear. Germline V CDR1 and CDR2: LNHDA, SQIVND (reference sequence). This CDR3 has 13 amino acids. Deletions cut 0 bases from V and 8 bases from J, with 10 bases between. The CDR3 DNA sequence: TGTGCCAGTAGTATAGATCTATACGGGGAAGCTTTCTTT. This encodes CASSIDLYGEAFF.

This chain joins TRBV19 and TRBJ2-3; D not resolved. Germline CDR1 and CDR2: LNHDA and SQIVND (reference sequence). Trimming stripped 7 bases from V and 0 bases from J, with 14 bases between. CDR3 length: 15 amino acids. The CDR3 region has the DNA TGTGCCAGTATGTGGCAGGCGTCTAGCACAGATACGCAGTATTTT. This translates into CASMWQASSTDTQYF.

This clonotype has a single count. This sequence may be a read error, since a much larger clone differs from it by one base. The J gene is TRBJ1-5, the V gene TRBV7-6; D unresolved. CDR1 and CDR2 (germline): SGHVS, FNYEAQ. This CDR3 comprises 18 residues. This CDR3 is CASNLGAWIEGWGQPQHF. DNA of the CDR3: TGTGCCAGCAACTTAGGAGCCTGGATTGAGGGATGGGGTCAGCCCCAGCATTTT.

By proportion, this clonotype is medium-sized. CDR3 in amino acids: CASSLAPGGGPDGYTF. The CDR3 region has the DNA TGTGCCAGCAGCTTGGCCCCAGGCGGGGGTCCGGATGGCTACACCTTC. The V gene is TRBV11-2, the J gene TRBJ1-2; the D gene is possibly TRBD1 (5 bases). Germline CDR1 and CDR2: SGHAT and FQNNGV. The CDR3 spans 16 residues. The V end lost 3 bases, the J end lost 6 bases, and 20 bases lay between the germline ends.

This clonotype was recorded at least ten times. This chain links TRBV12-3 or TRBV12-4 with TRBJ1-1; D not certain. This CDR3 is 16 amino acids long. The V and J ends lost 2 bases and 1 base respectively, with 14 bases between them. The CDR3 loop reads CASSLRREGRNTEAFF. In DNA form, the CDR3 reads TGTGCCAGCAGTTTAAGGAGGGAAGGAAGGAACACTGAAGCTTTCTTT.

This clonotype came up a few times. The chain couples TRBV10-1 to TRBJ1-1; D is possibly TRBD1 (5 bases). Per germline, CDR1 WNHNN and CDR2 SYGVQD (reference sequence). The CDR3 length is 13 residues. V was trimmed by 3 bases and J by 10 bases, leaving 15 bases between them. CDR3 DNA: TGCGCCAGCAGTGAACCCCAGGGAATAGGAGCTTTCTTT. Encoded protein: CASSEPQGIGAFF.

This chain joins TRBV6-6 and TRBJ2-2; D uncertain. The CDR3 extends over 11 amino acids. V shed 4 bases and J shed 9 bases, with 6 bases lying between them. Germline CDR1 MNHNY, CDR2 SVGAGI (reference sequence). CDR3 sequence: CASSSGWELFF. In DNA, the CDR3 is TGTGCCAGCAGTTCGGGTTGGGAGCTGTTTTTT.

There are a few counts of this clonotype. The chain uses TRBV6-2 or TRBV6-3 and TRBJ2-1; perhaps TRBD2 as D (5 bases). Per the germline V gene, CDR1 is MNHEY and CDR2 is SVGEGT. The germline V and J ends were trimmed by 2 bases and 8 bases, with 10 bases remaining between them. This CDR3 is 13 amino acids long. CDR3 nucleotide sequence: TGTGCCAGCAGTTACGTGGGGAGAGATGAGCAGTTCTTC. It encodes CASSYVGRDEQFF.

V gene TRBV2 combines with J gene TRBJ1-6, with D perhaps TRBD1 (5 bases). Germline values: CDR1 SNHLY, CDR2 FYNNEI. The CDR3 runs to 15 residues. Trimming removed 1 base from V and 9 bases from J, with 13 bases in between. CDR3 sequence (DNA): TGTGCCAGCAGTGAAGGACTGGGGGGGACTTCACCCCTCCACTTT. Encoded protein: CASSEGLGGTSPLHF.

This clonotype was seen a handful of times. The chain joins TRBV4-3 to TRBJ2-2; D gene ambiguous. This CDR3 has 18 residues. Germline V gives CDR1 LGHNA, CDR2 YSLEER. V was shortened by 0 bases and J by 8 bases, with 22 bases between the two germline ends. In nucleotides, the CDR3 is TGCGCCAGCAGCCAAGATGGAGCGCCTCCCGGTCCCGGGGGGGAGCTGTTTTTT. Translated, it gives CASSQDGAPPGPGGELFF.

The chain uses TRBV27 and TRBJ2-7, with 11 bases identical to TRBD2. Germline CDR1 MNHEY, CDR2 SMNVEV (reference sequence). Germline trimming cut 6 bases from V and 4 bases from J; bases unmatched to any gene: 5. The CDR3 is made up of 14 amino acids. The CDR3 spells CASSGGTSGYEQYF. CDR3 DNA: TGTGCCAGCAGCGGAGGGACTAGCGGATACGAGCAGTACTTC.